The text below deals with one T cell receptor beta chain. This sample stems from a study of blood T cell repertoires in COVID-19. Study at large: The cDNA or gDNA used as material had been derived from T cells, B-cell-depleted T cells, or PBMCs.

Germline V gives CDR1 SGHTA, CDR2 FQGNSA. V shed 1 base, J shed 3 bases, and the junction held 2 bases outside the gene matches. The CDR3 totals 16 residues. In the authors' workflow: Reference gene primer amplification gave nucleated cell count estimates. Libraries were prepared by immunoSEQ multiplex PCR; TCRdb keeps only in-frame clonotypes and omits some of them. The V and J calls and clone size are taken from that table; D and trimming were inferred from the DNA. The sample consists of a few hundred thousand clones, more than 70% of them appearing once. The sequence came from a woman aged 45-65 years who had recovered from COVID-19. V is TRBV7-2 and J is TRBJ2-1, with 11 nucleotides matching TRBD2. The sample was peripheral blood. The CDR3 region has the DNA TGTGCCAGCAGCTTAGACACTAGCGGGGGCTACAATGAGCAGTTCTTC. Residues: CASSLDTSGGYNEQFF.